These 29 T cell receptor beta chains were sequenced from one sample in a study of T cells in tuberculosis (dated by TCRdb to 2016 to 2019). Receptor amplification or capture employed the immunoSEQ multiplex PCR assay. In TCRdb, the immuneACCESS table is reduced to in-frame sequences with V and J assigned. These tables do not hold every clone; where another copy was compared, an unresolved V gene accounts for under half, and the others remain unexplained. In this sample the table shows about 25,000 clones, approximately 90% of which occur a single time. 17% of the sample rests with the top ten. Sequencing input: PBMCs. Every receptor here comes from a donor between 10 and 35 years old with latent tuberculosis or without tuberculosis infection. Some clones in this sample may be carry-over from other donors' samples.

The chain carries TRBV25-1 and TRBJ2-6; perhaps TRBD1 as D (6 bases). The CDR3 length is 18 residues. CDR1 is MGHDK, CDR2 SYGVNS, per germline. Trimming shortened V by 0 bases and J by 1 base, and 13 bases separated the two germline ends. As DNA, the CDR3 is TGTGCCAGCAGTGAATATGCAGGGGCTCCGTCTGGGGCCAACGTCCTGACTTTC. Encoded protein: CASSEYAGAPSGANVLTF. Filled out from reference TRBV25-1 and TRBJ2-6, the complete variable domain reads EADIYQTPRYLVIGTGKKITLECSQTMGHDKMYWYQQDPGMELHLIHYSYGVNSTEKGDLSSESTVSRIRTEHFPLTLESARPSHTSQYLCASSEYAGAPSGANVLTFGAGSRLTVL.

The chain couples TRBV4-1 to TRBJ1-1; D remains unclear. From germline, CDR1 is MGHRA and CDR2 YSYEKL. The V end lost 2 bases, the J end lost 5 bases, and 12 bases lay between the germline ends. This CDR3 has 14 residues. CDR3 protein: CASSQPLTRTEAFF. CDR3 sequence (DNA): TGCGCCAGCAGCCAACCCTTGACGAGGACTGAAGCTTTCTTT.

The chain employs TRBV18 and TRBJ1-1; 8 positions match TRBD1. Germline V gene lookup returns CDR1 KGHSH and CDR2 LQKENI. The J segment lost 5 bases and the V segment lost 4 bases, leaving 9 bases of the junction unmatched. The CDR3 sequence is 15 residues long. The chain's CDR3 is CASSQKQGAVTEAFF. The CDR3 bases are TGTGCCAGCTCACAGAAGCAGGGGGCCGTGACTGAAGCTTTCTTT.

The chain joins TRBV10-3 to TRBJ1-1; the D is unclear. CDR3 size: 12 residues. Trimming removed 6 bases at V and 8 bases at J, with 13 bases between. The V gene's germline CDR1 is ENHRY and CDR2 SYGVKD. This CDR3 reads CAISFRGSEAFF. CDR3 sequence (DNA): TGTGCCATCAGCTTCCGAGGGAGCGAAGCTTTCTTT.

CDR3 loop: CASSAPGQGLQETQYF. CDR3 nucleotide sequence: TGTGCCAGCAGCGCCCCCGGACAGGGACTGCAAGAGACCCAGTACTTC. V gene TRBV5-4 combines with J gene TRBJ2-5, with 8 bases that match TRBD1. From germline, CDR1 is SGHNT and CDR2 YYREEE (reference sequence). This CDR3 is 16 amino acids long. V lost 4 bases and J lost 2; bases outside the gene matches: 10.

The chain employs TRBV2 and TRBJ1-1; D is uncertain. Looked up from germline, CDR1 is SNHLY and CDR2 is FYNNEI. V lost 7 bases and J 6 bases, leaving 12 bases between the germline ends. The CDR3 extends over 12 amino acids. CDR3 loop: CASITEQPEAFF. In DNA form, the CDR3 reads TGTGCCAGCATTACGGAACAGCCTGAAGCTTTCTTT.

J is TRBJ2-7 and V is TRBV5-8; 10 bases are a match to TRBD1. In germline, CDR1 is SGHTS, CDR2 YDEGEE. The CDR3 has 14 residues. Losses at the gene ends were 3 bases for V and 3 bases for J; bases not matched to a gene: 3. The CDR3 DNA is TGTGCCAGCAGCTCCCGGGACAGGGGCTACGAGCAGTACTTC. Residues: CASSSRDRGYEQYF.

In this sample, this clone turned up once. The chain links TRBV25-1 to TRBJ1-2; the D gene is possibly TRBD1 (5 bases). Per germline, CDR1 MGHDK and CDR2 SYGVNS. This CDR3 spans 15 amino acids. V was shortened by 1 base and J by 8 bases, with 17 bases between the two germline ends. As DNA, the CDR3 is TGTGCCAGCAGTGAATTACCGGGGGATCTAGGAGGCTACACCTTC. Residues: CASSELPGDLGGYTF.

The chain employs TRBV12-5 and TRBJ1-5, with D perhaps TRBD1 (6 bases). The CDR3 runs to 15 residues. Germline V gene data show CDR1 as LGHNT and CDR2 as FRNRAP. The V end lost 7 bases, the J end lost 2 bases, and 15 bases lay between the germline ends. In nucleotides, the CDR3 is TGTGCTAGTGAGCAGGACAGTAGTGGCAATCAGCCCCAGCATTTT. Residues: CASEQDSSGNQPQHF.

The V gene is TRBV28, the J gene TRBJ2-1, with TRBD2 identical over 13 bases. CDR1 MDHEN and CDR2 SYDVKM come from the germline V gene. The V segment lost 7 bases and the J segment 7 bases; nucleotides outside the gene matches: 4. The length of the CDR3 is 14 residues. The CDR3 nucleotides read TGTGCCAGCATGGGGACTAGCGGGAAGAATGAGCAGTTCTTC. Protein product: CASMGTSGKNEQFF.

The V call is TRBV13, the J call TRBJ2-7; 9 bases fit TRBD1. The CDR3 runs to 16 residues. Germline lookup yields CDR1 PRHDT and CDR2 FYEKMQ (reference sequence). Losses at the gene ends were 1 base for V and 7 bases for J; bases not matched to a gene: 11. In DNA, the CDR3 is TGTGCCAGCAGCTTAGCCCCGGGGACAGGGTCCTTGGAGCAGTACTTC. Amino acid sequence: CASSLAPGTGSLEQYF.

V gene TRBV9 combines with J gene TRBJ1-4; D remains ambiguous. Germline values: CDR1 SGDLS, CDR2 YYNGEE. This CDR3 spans 15 amino acids. The V end was cut by 3 bases, the J end by 7 bases, with 16 bases between. CDR3 DNA: TGTGCCAGCAGCGGGGTCGGGGTGCGGGGTGAAAAACTGTTTTTT. As protein: CASSGVGVRGEKLFF.

This chain uses TRBV5-4 with TRBJ2-3; 7 nucleotides line up with TRBD1. Germline-derived CDR1 and CDR2 are SGHNT and YYREEE (reference sequence). The junction had 4 bases not matched to a gene; V was cut back by 1 base and J by 2 bases. The CDR3 sequence is 15 residues long. The CDR3 DNA reads as TGTGCCAGCAGCTTGCAACAGGGGAACACAGATACGCAGTATTTT. Amino acid sequence: CASSLQQGNTDTQYF.

The chain is built from TRBV18 and TRBJ1-1; possible D gene TRBD1, 5 bases. The V gene lost 2 bases and the J gene lost 3 bases, with 13 bases spanning the gap. CDR1 KGHSH and CDR2 LQKENI come from the germline V gene. This CDR3 spans 15 amino acids. CDR3 nucleotides: TGTGCCAGCTCACCATTGGGGGGAAGATACACTGAAGCTTTCTTT. Protein product: CASSPLGGRYTEAFF.

V gene TRBV18 combines with J gene TRBJ2-7; weak D call: TRBD2 (5 bases). Trimming left V 4 bases short and J 2 bases short, with 12 bases between. The germline gives CDR1 KGHSH, CDR2 LQKENI. This CDR3 has 14 residues. CDR3 protein: CASSRAAGTYEQYF. In DNA form, the CDR3 reads TGTGCCAGCTCACGGGCGGCGGGCACCTACGAGCAGTACTTC.

The chain carries TRBV7-2 and TRBJ2-1; 7 nucleotides line up with TRBD2. This CDR3 is built from 13 residues. V lost 10 bases and J lost 0; bases outside the gene matches: 3. CDR1 is SGHTA, CDR2 FQGNSA, per germline. DNA for the CDR3: TGTGCCACCCGACTAGCCTCCTACAATGAGCAGTTCTTC. This gives the protein CATRLASYNEQFF.

This rearrangement joins TRBV5-4 to TRBJ2-7, with TRBD2 identical over 7 bases. CDR3 length equals 14 residues. The J segment lost 6 bases and the V segment lost 3 bases, leaving 9 bases of the junction unmatched. The germline V gene has CDR1 SGHNT and CDR2 YYREEE (reference sequence). CDR3 protein: CASSSSLWGGEQYF. CDR3 in DNA: TGTGCCAGCAGCTCGTCCCTCTGGGGGGGCGAGCAGTACTTC.

The chain uses TRBV7-8 and TRBJ1-1; tentative D call: TRBD1 (6 bases). CDR1 and CDR2 (germline): SGHVS, FQNEAQ. The CDR3 has 15 residues. Trimming left V 1 base short and J 3 bases short, with 12 bases between. The CDR3 spells CASSLVGGRDTEAFF. CDR3 bases: TGTGCCAGCAGCTTAGTGGGGGGGCGCGACACTGAAGCTTTCTTT.

The genes are TRBV14 and TRBJ2-1; 8 positions match TRBD2. This CDR3 comprises 12 residues. The junction had 3 bases not matched to a gene; V was cut back by 2 bases and J by 12 bases. CDR1 SGHDN and CDR2 FVKESK come from the germline V gene. DNA of the CDR3: TGTGCCAGCAGCCAACCGGGACTAGTGCAGTTCTTC. This encodes CASSQPGLVQFF.

The chain carries TRBV9 and TRBJ2-2; a possible D gene is TRBD2 (5 bases). Trimming left V 7 bases short and J 1 base short, with 11 bases between. The length of the CDR3 is 14 residues. Germline V CDR1 and CDR2: SGDLS, YYNGEE. The CDR3 sequence: CASPPGMNTGELFF. CDR3 sequence (DNA): TGTGCCAGCCCCCCGGGGATGAACACCGGGGAGCTGTTTTTT.

The genes are TRBV5-1 and TRBJ2-2; 7 positions agree with TRBD2. The ends lost 5 bases at V and 6 bases at J; junction bases unmatched: 10. Per germline, CDR1 SGHRS and CDR2 YFSETQ. CDR3 length: 15 amino acids. The CDR3 bases are TGCGCCAGCAGGGCCGGGACTACTAACCCCGGGGAGCTGTTTTTT. Its protein product is CASRAGTTNPGELFF.

The chain links TRBV4-3 to TRBJ2-7; D may be TRBD2 (6 bases). The CDR3 is made up of 16 amino acids. V lost 4 bases to trimming and J lost 3 bases, with 19 bases between them. CDR1 LGHNA and CDR2 YSLEER come from the germline V gene. The CDR3 loop reads CASSRNPGTLFYEQYF. In nucleotides, the CDR3 is TGCGCCAGCAGCCGAAACCCCGGGACTTTATTCTACGAGCAGTACTTC.

V is TRBV11-3 and J is TRBJ1-2, with TRBD1 matching 7 bases. V was pared by 4 bases and J by 4 bases, with 15 bases of the junction left unmatched. The CDR3 has 17 residues. Germline loops: CDR1 SGHNT, CDR2 YENEEA. CDR3 region: CASSSEGAMSPCYGYTF. Written as DNA, the CDR3 is TGTGCCAGCAGCTCCGAGGGGGCTATGTCCCCATGCTATGGCTACACCTTC.

J is TRBJ2-7 and V is TRBV10-3; 8 nucleotides line up with TRBD1. CDR3 length: 14 amino acids. Germline CDR1 and CDR2: ENHRY and SYGVKD. The ends lost 6 bases at V and 1 base at J; junction bases unmatched: 5. CDR3 sequence: CAIRGDRSSYEQYF. Here the CDR3 DNA reads TGTGCCATCAGAGGGGACAGGAGTTCCTACGAGCAGTACTTC.

This sequence joins TRBV13 and TRBJ2-7; D not resolved. Germline V CDR1 and CDR2: PRHDT, FYEKMQ (reference sequence). Trimming took 5 bases from V and 6 from J, leaving 14 bases between them. The CDR3 extends over 13 amino acids. Here the CDR3 reads CASSPPGPGEQYF. The CDR3 bases are TGTGCCAGCAGCCCCCCCGGTCCTGGCGAGCAGTACTTC.

The chain is built from TRBV6-6 and TRBJ1-2; 7 bases align to TRBD1. V shed 0 bases, J shed 8 bases, and the junction held 9 bases outside the gene matches. CDR3 length: 15 amino acids. Germline assignment: CDR1 MNHNY and CDR2 SVGAGI (reference sequence). The CDR3 sequence: CASSYSSEGAGGYTF. DNA of the CDR3: TGTGCCAGCAGTTACTCGTCGGAGGGGGCGGGAGGCTACACCTTC.

The V call is TRBV27, the J call TRBJ1-5; no reliable D call. The germline gives CDR1 MNHEY, CDR2 SMNVEV (reference sequence). With 5 bases removed from V and 7 bases from J, the gap between germline ends came to 18 bases. This CDR3 is built from 15 residues. In DNA form, the CDR3 reads TGTGCCAGCAGTCCTGACATCACGGGGAACCAGCCCCAGCATTTT. Translated: CASSPDITGNQPQHF.

The chain has TRBV7-9 and TRBJ2-1, with TRBD1 matching over 8 bases. Losses at the gene ends were 5 bases for V and 2 bases for J; bases not matched to a gene: 2. The CDR3 is 14 amino acids. Germline V gene data show CDR1 as SEHNR and CDR2 as FQNEAQ (reference sequence). The CDR3 region is CASSQQGAYNEQFF. The CDR3 DNA follows: TGTGCCAGCAGCCAACAGGGGGCCTACAATGAGCAGTTCTTC.

This sequence joins TRBV9 and TRBJ1-5, with D possibly matching TRBD1 (5 bases). CDR1 is SGDLS, CDR2 YYNGEE, per germline. Trimming removed 0 bases at V and 2 bases at J, with 6 bases between. The CDR3 has 14 amino acids. The CDR3 loop reads CASSVGGGNQPQHF. CDR3 bases: TGTGCCAGCAGCGTAGGGGGGGGCAATCAGCCCCAGCATTTT.